What follows are 5 T cell receptor beta chains derived from one specimen sequenced in a study of blood T cells in healthy people across ages. The authors ran a second PCR of 7 to 11 cycles using a sample-barcoded 5' primer and a J-beta primer mix. Via MiXCR, TCRdb re-called the 5' RACE reads, giving one row per CDR3 protein. The sample carries about 690,000 distinct CDR3 sequences, over 40% recorded once. Sequencing was performed on blood. Every receptor here comes from an older man in good health.

This clonotype was recorded many times. The V call is TRBV20-1, the J call TRBJ2-7; D not resolved. Between the trimmed V and J ends, which lost 2 bases and 4 bases, there was a span of 18 bases. Germline CDR1 reads DFQATT; CDR2 reads SNEGSKA (reference sequence). The CDR3 runs 15 residues. CDR3 coding DNA: TGCAGTGCTAGACTCGCACCCGGCGACGAATACGAGCAGTACTTC. This gives the protein CSARLAPGDEYEQYF.

This chain uses TRBV4-2 with TRBJ2-5; 10 nucleotides line up with TRBD1. Per germline, CDR1 LGHNA and CDR2 YNFKEQ. The CDR3 has 15 amino acids. V shed 4 bases, J shed 2 bases, and the junction held 4 bases outside the gene matches. CDR3 residues: CASSRGQGEQETQYF. CDR3 nucleotide sequence: TGTGCCAGCAGCCGCGGACAGGGGGAACAAGAGACCCAGTACTTC.

This clonotype has only a few counts. One end of the junction is discordant with germline, which a read error may explain. This sequence joins TRBV12-3 or TRBV12-4 and TRBJ2-5; 7 bases agree with TRBD1. The J call may not be correct, given that the DNA end is closer to TRBJ2-7. This CDR3 has 13 amino acids. The CDR3 here is CASNLRGLGEQYF. In DNA form, the CDR3 reads TGTGCCAGCAATTTAAGGGGGCTTGGCGAGCAGTACTTC.

The rearrangement links TRBV2 to TRBJ2-7; 10 bases line up with TRBD2. V shed 3 bases, J shed 1 base, and the junction held 3 bases outside the gene matches. Looked up from germline, CDR1 is SNHLY and CDR2 is FYNNEI. The CDR3 sequence is 15 residues long. CDR3 residues: CASSDWTSGSYEQYF. CDR3 sequence (DNA): TGTGCCAGCAGTGACTGGACTAGCGGTTCCTACGAGCAGTACTTC.

The gene calls are TRBV14 and TRBJ2-2; D gene ambiguous. Trimming took 1 base from V and 5 from J, leaving 11 bases between them. The CDR3 sequence is 15 residues long. Germline V gene data show CDR1 as SGHDN and CDR2 as FVKESK. The CDR3 bases are TGTGCCAGCAGCCAAGCCGTCGGTGGTACCGGGGAGCTGTTTTTT. As protein: CASSQAVGGTGELFF.